Listed below are T cell receptor beta chains from one sample, sequenced in a study of T-cell memory formation after mild COVID-19. TCRdb recomputed calls from the 5' RACE reads with MiXCR, one row per CDR3 protein. The data contain 92,000 or so distinct CDR3 sequences, around 16% of them singletons. Sequencing was performed on PBMCs or a T cell subset sorted from them (not recorded which). These receptor sequences come from a man younger than 30 who had mild COVID-19 (a few samples of this study predate the infection). Cell type and time point are not known. The CDR3 runs from the conserved cysteine through the conserved F or W. A D gene is named only where the DNA matches it firmly. Only some rows state a clone size, as once, few, many or a class for expanded clones.

v_call	d_call	j_call	clone_size	cdr3_aa	cdr3_nt
TRBV10-3	-	TRBJ1-2	few	CATRLDLGGYTF	TGTGCCACCCGATTGGACTTGGGTGGCTACACCTTC
TRBV4-1	TRBD1	TRBJ1-1	few	CASSPRQGPNTEAFF	TGCGCCAGCAGCCCGAGACAGGGTCCGAACACTGAAGCTTTCTTT
TRBV27	-	TRBJ2-2	few	CASSLGSGEPGELFF	TGTGCCAGCAGTTTAGGCTCTGGGGAACCCGGGGAGCTGTTTTTT
TRBV4-3	-	TRBJ2-7	-	CASSQAGTLGEQYF	TGCGCCAGCAGCCAAGCCGGGACCCTGGGCGAGCAGTACTTC
TRBV20-1	TRBD2	TRBJ2-3	-	CSARWGAGGTDTQYF	TGCAGTGCTAGATGGGGAGCGGGGGGCACAGATACGCAGTATTTT
TRBV5-1	TRBD1	TRBJ2-3	few	CASMAAGGTDTQYF	TGCGCCAGCATGGCGGCAGGGGGTACAGATACGCAGTATTTT
TRBV4-1	-	TRBJ2-3	few	CASSQGPGGGTDTQYF	TGCGCCAGCAGCCAAGGGCCGGGGGGCGGAACAGATACGCAGTATTTT
TRBV30	-	TRBJ2-3	few	CAWSWLAADTQYF	TGTGCCTGGAGTTGGTTAGCGGCAGATACGCAGTATTTT
TRBV4-1	-	TRBJ1-3	few	CASSQVWSSGNTIYF	TGCGCCAGCAGCCAAGTCTGGAGCTCTGGAAACACCATATATTTT
TRBV7-9	-	TRBJ2-5	many	CASSFGSRGRIQETQYF	TGTGCCAGCAGCTTCGGTAGTCGTGGGAGGATCCAAGAGACCCAGTACTTC
TRBV6-9	-	TRBJ2-5	-	CASSAGAVETQYF	TGTGCCAGCAGTGCGGGGGCCGTGGAGACCCAGTACTTC
TRBV5-1	-	TRBJ2-2	many	CASTQTGELFF	TGCGCCAGCACTCAGACCGGGGAGCTGTTTTTT
TRBV12-3/TRBV12-4	-	TRBJ2-2	-	CASNRLRDTDTGELFF	TGTGCCAGCAACCGCCTCCGGGACACGGACACCGGGGAGCTGTTTTTT
TRBV6-2/TRBV6-3	-	TRBJ2-7	-	CATTNPYRTLYEQYF	TGTGCCACTACAAATCCCTATCGGACCCTCTACGAGCAGTACTTC
TRBV7-9	-	TRBJ2-5	once	CASSTHHLGTQETQYF	TGTGCCAGCAGCACCCATCATTTGGGGACACAAGAGACCCAGTACTTC
TRBV5-1	TRBD1	TRBJ1-1	few	CASSSGQANTEAFF	TGCGCCAGCAGCTCAGGACAGGCGAACACTGAAGCTTTCTTT
TRBV6-2/TRBV6-3	TRBD2	TRBJ2-3	many	CASSSKEAGESTDTQYF	TGTGCCAGCAGTTCTAAGGAGGCGGGGGAGAGCACAGATACGCAGTATTTT
TRBV7-9	-	TRBJ2-1	-	CASSLEGSYNEQFF	TGTGCCAGCAGCTTAGAGGGGTCCTACAATGAGCAGTTCTTC
TRBV2	-	TRBJ2-3	-	CASSEGLGADTQYF	TGTGCCAGCAGTGAAGGTCTAGGTGCAGATACGCAGTATTTT
TRBV5-1	TRBD1	TRBJ2-7	-	CASNPGTGAAYEQYF	TGCGCCAGCAACCCGGGGACAGGGGCGGCCTACGAGCAGTACTTC
TRBV2	-	TRBJ2-3	few	CASGGRAVDTQYF	TGTGCCAGCGGGGGGCGTGCCGTAGATACGCAGTATTTT
TRBV28	TRBD1	TRBJ1-2	-	CASSPDPGQGTPYTF	TGTGCCAGCAGCCCAGATCCGGGACAGGGCACCCCTTACACCTTC
TRBV27	-	TRBJ1-1	-	CASSYRMNTEAFF	TGTGCCAGCAGTTACCGTATGAACACTGAAGCTTTCTTT
TRBV15	-	TRBJ2-1	-	CATSRLRGAYNEQFF	TGTGCCACCAGCAGACTTCGGGGGGCTTACAATGAGCAGTTCTTC
TRBV6-4	-	TRBJ2-1	few	CASREQASSYNEQFF	TGTGCCAGCAGGGAGCAGGCGAGCTCCTACAATGAGCAGTTCTTC
TRBV12-3/TRBV12-4	-	TRBJ1-2	-	CASSFDNSGYTF	TGTGCCAGCAGTTTTGACAATTCTGGCTACACCTTC
TRBV10-2	TRBD1	TRBJ2-7	-	CASSAPRDRADEQYF	TGCGCCAGCAGTGCACCCCGGGACAGGGCGGACGAGCAGTACTTC
TRBV7-2	TRBD2	TRBJ2-1	many	CASSPPPWTSVDNEQFF	TGTGCCAGCAGCCCGCCCCCGTGGACTAGCGTTGACAATGAGCAGTTCTTC
TRBV29-1	-	TRBJ2-3	-	CSVEVAASSTDTQYF	TGCAGCGTTGAAGTCGCGGCCAGTAGCACAGATACGCAGTATTTT
TRBV6-5	-	TRBJ1-2	-	CASSRGWDGDGYTF	TGTGCCAGCAGCAGAGGGTGGGATGGTGATGGCTACACCTTC
TRBV7-9	TRBD2	TRBJ2-1	few	CASTPGGTYNEQFF	TGTGCCAGCACCCCGGGGGGGACCTACAATGAGCAGTTCTTC
TRBV7-9	-	TRBJ1-1	few	CASSSPSRGIEAFF	TGTGCCAGCAGCTCACCCTCTCGGGGGATTGAAGCTTTCTTT
TRBV12-5	-	TRBJ2-2	many	CASGLPKLTNTGELFF	TGTGCTAGTGGTTTGCCCAAGCTTACGAACACCGGGGAGCTGTTTTTT
TRBV12-5	-	TRBJ1-1	few	CASGSRPTEAFF	TGTGCTAGTGGTTCCCGACCGACTGAAGCTTTCTTT
TRBV15	TRBD1	TRBJ2-2	few	CATSNLDRARTGELFF	TGTGCCACCAGCAACTTGGACAGGGCTCGCACCGGGGAGCTGTTTTTT
TRBV29-1	-	TRBJ2-1	-	CSATPGPGEFF	TGCAGCGCCACCCCCGGACCCGGGGAGTTCTTC
TRBV15	-	TRBJ2-7	-	CATSRPGHNSYEQYF	TGTGCCACCAGCAGACCAGGGCACAACTCCTACGAGCAGTACTTC
TRBV6-1	TRBD1	TRBJ2-5	-	CASRKTGHETQYF	TGTGCCAGCAGGAAGACAGGGCACGAGACCCAGTACTTC
TRBV4-1	-	TRBJ2-6	-	CASSQDGGTGANVLTF	TGCGCCAGCAGCCAAGATGGGGGAACTGGGGCCAACGTCCTGACTTTC
TRBV12-3/TRBV12-4	TRBD1	TRBJ2-3	few	CASANFRDRGTDTQYF	TGTGCCAGCGCCAATTTTCGGGACAGGGGAACAGATACGCAGTATTTT
TRBV20-1	-	TRBJ1-1	-	CSARVQGRENTEAFF	TGCAGTGCTAGAGTACAAGGCAGGGAGAACACTGAAGCTTTCTTT
TRBV2	-	TRBJ1-5	once	CAAGSNQPQHF	TGTGCCGCCGGGAGCAATCAGCCCCAGCATTTT
TRBV6-5	-	TRBJ2-7	many	CASSYSGDWTEQYF	TGTGCCAGCAGTTACTCGGGGGATTGGACCGAGCAGTACTTC
TRBV10-3	-	TRBJ2-3	few	CAISGVSPLGQYF	TGTGCCATCAGTGGGGTCTCTCCTCTGGGGCAGTATTTT
TRBV6-5	-	TRBJ2-4	-	CASSYTQKNIQYF	TGTGCCAGCAGTTACACACAGAAAAACATTCAGTACTTC
TRBV15	-	TRBJ1-2	few	CATSRGTELGYTF	TGTGCCACCAGCAGAGGGACAGAGTTGGGCTACACCTTC
TRBV4-2	TRBD1	TRBJ1-1	-	CASSQTGVGTEAFF	TGTGCCAGCAGCCAGACAGGGGTGGGGACTGAAGCTTTCTTT
TRBV27	-	TRBJ1-5	few	CASSGSGVSSNQPQHF	TGTGCCAGCAGTGGCAGTGGGGTGAGCAGCAATCAGCCCCAGCATTTT
TRBV7-6	TRBD1	TRBJ2-2	-	CASSSLTGGYAGELFF	TGTGCCAGCAGCTCGTTAACAGGGGGCTACGCCGGGGAGCTGTTTTTT
TRBV18	-	TRBJ2-3	few	CASSPEVSTDTQYF	TGTGCCAGCTCACCGGAAGTTAGCACAGATACGCAGTATTTT
TRBV4-2	TRBD2	TRBJ2-7	-	CASRTTSGAYEQYF	TGTGCCAGCAGAACCACTAGCGGGGCCTACGAGCAGTACTTC
TRBV4-3	-	TRBJ2-2	many	CASSQAVGELFF	TGCGCCAGCAGCCAGGCGGTTGGGGAGCTGTTTTTT
TRBV4-1	-	TRBJ1-5	few	CASSQVSGNQPQHF	TGCGCCAGCAGCCAAGTGAGCGGCAATCAGCCCCAGCATTTT
TRBV6-5	TRBD1	TRBJ2-1	-	CASSYSKLLLTGTGNNNEQFF	TGTGCCAGCAGTTACTCGAAACTCCTATTAACCGGGACAGGGAACAACAATGAGCAGTTCTTC
TRBV9	-	TRBJ2-1	few	CASSVEPEPGNTEQFF	TGTGCCAGCAGCGTAGAGCCGGAACCGGGGAACACTGAGCAGTTCTTC
TRBV2	-	TRBJ1-5	-	CASSEVHGDSGNQPQHF	TGTGCCAGCAGTGAAGTACACGGAGATTCGGGCAATCAGCCCCAGCATTTT
TRBV4-1	-	TRBJ2-5	once	CASSERQRKTQYF	TGCGCCAGCAGCGAACGACAGAGGAAGACCCAGTACTTC
TRBV29-1	-	TRBJ1-5	many	CSVEDGRGGNQPQHF	TGCAGCGTTGAAGACGGGAGGGGAGGGAATCAGCCCCAGCATTTT
TRBV25-1	-	TRBJ1-2	few	CASSEYIRSYGYTF	TGTGCCAGCAGTGAATACATCCGGAGCTATGGCTACACCTTC
TRBV3-1	TRBD1	TRBJ2-5	few	CASSLLGTGRETQYF	TGTGCCAGCAGCTTACTCGGGACAGGGAGGGAGACCCAGTACTTC